These 20 T cell receptor beta chains were sequenced from one sample in a study of shared T cell receptors in the human thymus. Assay: immunoSEQ multiplex PCR; the TCRdb copy retains only in-frame clones and omits some. Of hundreds of thousands of clones listed, approximately 95% are singletons. The specimen was thymocytes. The source is a human donor.

The rearrangement joins TRBV19 to TRBJ1-5, with 12 bases that match TRBD1. The CDR3 loop spans 19 amino acids. The V gene end was trimmed by 5 bases and the J gene end by 2 bases; junction bases not matched to a gene: 13. Germline V gives CDR1 LNHDA, CDR2 SQIVND (reference sequence). The CDR3 bases are TGTGCCAGTAGTTCCCCGGGACAGGGGGCGAAGATAGGCAATCAGCCCCAGCATTTT. Translation: CASSSPGQGAKIGNQPQHF.

This clone was seen only once. The rearrangement links TRBV7-2 to TRBJ2-2, with D possibly TRBD1 on 6 matching bases. The V end lost 1 base, the J end lost 2 bases, and 8 bases lay between the germline ends. The CDR3 length is 15 residues. The germline gives CDR1 SGHTA, CDR2 FQGNSA. CDR3 sequence: CASSLDRENTGELFF. CDR3 nucleotide sequence: TGTGCCAGCAGCTTAGACAGGGAAAACACCGGGGAGCTGTTTTTT. The full variable domain, with the rest looked up from reference TRBV7-2 and TRBJ2-2, is GAGVSQSPSNKVTEKGKDVELRCDPISGHTALYWYRQSLGQGLEFLIYFQGNSAPDKSGLPSDRFSAERTGGSVSTLTIQRTQQEDSAVYLCASSLDRENTGELFFGEGSRLTVL.

The rearrangement links TRBV4-2 to TRBJ2-6, with 7 bases aligning to TRBD1. Germline V CDR1 and CDR2: LGHNA, YNFKEQ. Trimming took 3 bases from V and 0 from J; bases not matched to a gene: 8. The CDR3 spans 18 residues. CDR3 protein: CASSQGDSFVSGANVLTF. CDR3 DNA: TGTGCCAGCAGCCAGGGGGACAGTTTCGTCTCTGGGGCCAACGTCCTGACTTTC.

The chain employs TRBV28 and TRBJ2-7; 14 nucleotides match TRBD2. This CDR3 contains 20 residues. J lost 2 bases, V lost 5 bases, and 17 bases had no gene match. Germline values: CDR1 MDHEN, CDR2 SYDVKM. CDR3: CASSGGTSGSPEYDPYEQYF. CDR3 sequence (DNA): TGTGCCAGCAGTGGAGGGACTAGCGGGAGTCCTGAGTACGATCCCTACGAGCAGTACTTC.

As regards this clone: Within the sample, other DNA sequences also encode this same CDR3. V gene TRBV28 combines with J gene TRBJ2-3; D is unclear. Germline V lookup: CDR1 MDHEN, CDR2 SYDVKM. CDR3 size: 11 residues. The V and J ends lost 4 bases and 2 bases respectively, with 1 base between them. CDR3 protein: CASSYTDTQYF. The CDR3 DNA reads as TGTGCCAGCAGTTACACAGATACGCAGTATTTT.

This clone occurred a few times. This chain joins TRBV5-4 and TRBJ1-1; unclear D gene. Germline lookup yields CDR1 SGHNT and CDR2 YYREEE (reference sequence). Trimming took off 4 bases at V and 2 bases at J, with 12 bases between the two ends. The CDR3 runs 14 residues. The CDR3 reads CASSLIGGNTEAFF. The CDR3 nucleotides read TGTGCCAGCAGCCTTATAGGAGGAAACACTGAAGCTTTCTTT.

This clone has only one observation. Other DNA sequences in this specimen translate into the identical CDR3. This chain links TRBV25-1 with TRBJ2-7; no reliable D call. Germline V gene lookup returns CDR1 MGHDK and CDR2 SYGVNS. There are 12 residues in the CDR3. Trimming shortened V by 5 bases and J by 7 bases, and 12 bases separated the two germline ends. The CDR3 loop reads CASSLHLGEQYF. CDR3 coding DNA: TGTGCCAGCAGTCTCCACTTGGGGGAGCAGTACTTC.

The V and J genes are TRBV7-2 and TRBJ2-7; possibly TRBD1 for D (6 bases). Germline V gene lookup returns CDR1 SGHTA and CDR2 FQGNSA. The V end lost 5 bases, the J end lost 4 bases, and 21 bases lay between the germline ends. The CDR3 extends over 16 amino acids. CDR3 in DNA: TGTGCCAGCAGCCCGTTACCCGGGACAAGGGGATACGAGCAGTACTTC. Its translation: CASSPLPGTRGYEQYF.

The J gene is TRBJ2-1, the V gene TRBV21-1; TRBD1, the D gene given by the table, was not confirmed from the DNA. TRBV21-1 is shown as a pseudogene. This CDR3 has 16 amino acids. The CDR3 DNA sequence: TGTGCCAGCAGCAAAGCCTGGACACGGCCATACAATGAGCAGTTCTTC. Encoded protein: CASSKAWTRPYNEQFF.

The chain uses TRBV28 and TRBJ2-5, with TRBD2 identical over 7 bases. With 8 bases clipped from V and 5 bases from J, the junction kept 8 bases outside the gene matches. The CDR3 has 13 amino acids. Germline-derived CDR1 and CDR2 are MDHEN and SYDVKM. The CDR3 region has the DNA TGTGCCAGCTATGGGAAGGGAGGGGAGACCCAGTACTTC. Translating gives CASYGKGGETQYF.

Comments on this clone: Compared with germline, one end of the junction differs, possibly owing to a read error. J is TRBJ2-1 and V is TRBV7-7; 9 bases fit TRBD2. This CDR3 is 17 amino acids long. Germline V CDR1 and CDR2: SSHAT, FNYEAQ (reference sequence). This CDR3 reads CASSLVLAGRVDNEQFF. The CDR3, as DNA: TGTGCTAGCAGCTTAGTGCTAGCGGGACGGGTTGACAATGAGCAGTTCTTC. Full variable domain (missing parts from reference TRBV7-7 and TRBJ2-1): GAGVSQSPRYKVTKRGQDVTLRCDPISSHATLYWYQQALGQGPEFLTYFNYEAQPDKSGLPSDRFSAERPEGSISTLTIQRTEQRDSAMYRCASSLVLAGRVDNEQFFGPGTRLTVL.

The chain combines TRBV19 with TRBJ1-1; D remains ambiguous. V lost 5 bases to trimming and J lost 1 base, with 23 bases between them. There are 18 residues in the CDR3. The germline CDR1 and CDR2 sequences are LNHDA and SQIVND (reference sequence). CDR3 protein: CASSVRYSNGSGNTEAFF. The CDR3 DNA reads TGTGCCAGTAGTGTCCGATATTCCAATGGGTCCGGGAACACTGAAGCTTTCTTT.

The chain couples TRBV11-2 to TRBJ1-2; the D is unclear. This CDR3 is built from 17 residues. Germline values: CDR1 SGHAT, CDR2 FQNNGV. The V gene lost 1 base and the J gene lost 1 base, with 16 bases spanning the gap. CDR3 residues: CASSLGVDAGVNYGYTF. The CDR3 nucleotides are TGTGCCAGCAGCTTAGGAGTCGATGCCGGGGTTAACTATGGCTACACCTTC. The whole variable domain, filled in from reference TRBV11-2 and TRBJ1-2, reads EAGVAQSPRYKIIEKRQSVAFWCNPISGHATLYWYQQILGQGPKLLIQFQNNGVVDDSQLPKDRFSAERLKGVDSTLKIQPAKLEDSAVYLCASSLGVDAGVNYGYTFGSGTRLTVV.

This clone was seen a single time. The chain couples TRBV7-3 to TRBJ2-3; 10 nucleotides agree with TRBD2. V was pared by 5 bases and J by 1 base, with 6 bases of the junction left unmatched. From germline, CDR1 is SGHTA and CDR2 FQGTGA. The CDR3 totals 16 residues. CDR3: CASSPSGLAGTDTQYF. The CDR3, as DNA: TGTGCCAGCAGCCCGAGCGGACTAGCGGGCACAGATACGCAGTATTTT. Looking up the rest from reference TRBV7-3 and TRBJ2-3 gives the full variable domain: GAGVSQTPSNKVTEKGKYVELRCDPISGHTALYWYRQSLGQGPEFLIYFQGTGAADDSGLPNDRFFAVRPEGSVSTLKIQRTERGDSAVYLCASSPSGLAGTDTQYFGPGTRLTVL.

V and J are TRBV15 and TRBJ1-5; weak D call: TRBD1 (6 bases). The V gene lost 3 bases and the J gene lost 5 bases, with 20 bases spanning the gap. The length of the CDR3 is 17 residues. Germline V CDR1 and CDR2: LNHNV, YYDKDF (reference sequence). CDR3 sequence reads: CATSSYQRDNYDQPQHF. CDR3 nucleotide sequence: TGTGCCACCAGCAGTTACCAACGGGACAACTACGATCAGCCCCAGCATTTT.

This clone appeared once. This sequence joins TRBV4-3 and TRBJ2-3; D is unclear. This CDR3 is built from 18 residues. The germline V and J ends were trimmed by 2 bases and 0 bases, with 18 bases remaining between them. The germline CDR1 and CDR2 sequences are LGHNA and YSLEER. As DNA, the CDR3 is TGCGCCAGCAGCCAAATAGAAGAGGTATCATCGAGCACAGATACGCAGTATTTT. It translates to CASSQIEEVSSSTDTQYF.

The genes are TRBV4-2 and TRBJ2-7, with TRBD2 identical over 11 bases. Germline assignment: CDR1 LGHNA and CDR2 YNFKEQ. The J segment lost 5 bases and the V segment lost 4 bases, leaving 16 bases of the junction unmatched. This CDR3 region has 18 residues. DNA of the CDR3: TGTGCCAGCAGCCCGCGGAGGGCTAGCGGGAGGAGTATCCACGAGCAGTACTTC. This codes for CASSPRRASGRSIHEQYF.

This chain connects TRBV27 to TRBJ1-2; possible D gene TRBD1, 6 bases. Germline V gene lookup returns CDR1 MNHEY and CDR2 SMNVEV (reference sequence). Trimming cost V 5 bases and J 6 bases, with 16 bases left between them. This CDR3 is built from 14 residues. As DNA, the CDR3 is TGTGCCAGCAGTAAAGTCGGGACACGGCATGGCTACACCTTC. It specifies CASSKVGTRHGYTF.

The rearrangement uses TRBV28 and TRBJ2-3, with unresolved D. Trimming removed 3 bases from V and 0 bases from J, with 13 bases in between. CDR3 length: 16 residues. Germline V CDR1 and CDR2: MDHEN, SYDVKM. CDR3 DNA sequence: TGTGCCAGCAGTTTTTTAGGAACGGAAAGCACAGATACGCAGTATTTT. Its translation: CASSFLGTESTDTQYF.

CDR3 nucleotides: TGTGCCAGCTCCCCCTACGCGGCTTGGACCGACTCCTACAATGAGCAGTTCTTC. It codes for CASSPYAAWTDSYNEQFF. The V and J genes are TRBV19 and TRBJ2-1; D unresolved. The CDR3 contains 18 residues. With 9 bases removed from V and 0 bases from J, the gap between germline ends came to 24 bases. The V gene's germline CDR1 is LNHDA and CDR2 SQIVND (reference sequence).